What follows describes a single T cell receptor beta chain. The germline V gene encodes CDR1 SGHTA and CDR2 FQGTGA. This CDR3 has 14 amino acids. Trimming shortened V by 2 bases and J by 4 bases, and 8 bases separated the two germline ends. The data are from a study of blood T cell repertoires in COVID-19. In the study overall: The analysed material was cDNA or gDNA that came from T cells, B-cell-depleted T cells, or PBMCs.

Profiled with immunoSEQ multiplex PCR; TCRdb holds only in-frame clones, not every one. The sample shows around 110,000 clones, approximately 87% of them seen only once. Sequencing input: peripheral blood. The clonotype originates from a man aged 30-40 years with acute or convalescent COVID-19. This chain links TRBV7-3 with TRBJ2-2; no clear D gene. CDR3 in DNA: TGTGCCAGCAGCTTAGGTGGGCTCACCGGGGAGCTGTTTTTT. Its protein product is CASSLGGLTGELFF.